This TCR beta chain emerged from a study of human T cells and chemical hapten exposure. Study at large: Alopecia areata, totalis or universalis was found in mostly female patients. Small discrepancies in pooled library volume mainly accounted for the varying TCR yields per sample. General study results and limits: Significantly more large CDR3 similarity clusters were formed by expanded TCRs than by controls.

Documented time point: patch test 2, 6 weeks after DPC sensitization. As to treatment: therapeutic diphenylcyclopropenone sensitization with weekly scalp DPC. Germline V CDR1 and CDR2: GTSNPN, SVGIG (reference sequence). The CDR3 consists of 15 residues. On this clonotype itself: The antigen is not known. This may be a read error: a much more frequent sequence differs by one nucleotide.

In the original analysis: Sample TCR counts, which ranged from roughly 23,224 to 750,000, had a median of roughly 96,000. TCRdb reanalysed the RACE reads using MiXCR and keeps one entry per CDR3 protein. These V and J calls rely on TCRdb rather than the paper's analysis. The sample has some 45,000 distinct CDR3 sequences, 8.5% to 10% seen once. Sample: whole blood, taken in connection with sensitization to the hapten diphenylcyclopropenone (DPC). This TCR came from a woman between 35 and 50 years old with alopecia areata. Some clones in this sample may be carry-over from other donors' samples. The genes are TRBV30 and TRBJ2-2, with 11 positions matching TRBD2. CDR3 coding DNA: TGTGCCTGGAGTCTGACTAGCGGGGCCACCGGGGAGCTGTCTTTT. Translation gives CAWSLTSGATGELSF.